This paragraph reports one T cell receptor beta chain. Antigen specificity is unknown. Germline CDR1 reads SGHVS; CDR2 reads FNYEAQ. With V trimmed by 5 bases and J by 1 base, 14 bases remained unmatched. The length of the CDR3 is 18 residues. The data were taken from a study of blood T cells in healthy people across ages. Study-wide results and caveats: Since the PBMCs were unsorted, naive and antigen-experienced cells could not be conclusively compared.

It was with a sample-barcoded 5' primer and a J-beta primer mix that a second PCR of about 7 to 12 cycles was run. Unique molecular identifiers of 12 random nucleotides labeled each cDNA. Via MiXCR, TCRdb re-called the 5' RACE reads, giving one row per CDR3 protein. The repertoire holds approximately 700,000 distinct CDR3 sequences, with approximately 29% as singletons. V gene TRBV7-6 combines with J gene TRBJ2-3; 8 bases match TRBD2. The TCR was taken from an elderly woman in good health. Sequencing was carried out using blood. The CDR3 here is CASSPRTSRGRGTDTQYF. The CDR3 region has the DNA TGTGCCAGCAGCCCTAGGACTAGCAGGGGACGGGGCACAGATACGCAGTATTTT.